The rows below give T cell receptor beta chains drawn from one sample of a study of technical replicates of blood from several donors. The table came from immunoSEQ multiplex PCR; TCRdb's copy has only in-frame clones and leaves some out. Of over 75,000 clones listed, approximately 97% are singletons. The sample taken for sequencing was T cells isolated from PBMCs. Receptors originate from a human donor in good health. Each CDR3 is given with its conserved first and last residue. A D gene is named only where the DNA matches it firmly. Expanded clones are given a class, and other clones once, few, many or no size at all.

V	J	size	D	CDR3
TRBV6-5	TRBJ1-1	.	TRBD1	CASSSQGDEAFF
TRBV29-1	TRBJ1-3	.	.	CSGGEAGNTIYF
TRBV30	TRBJ1-1	.	.	CASRDSQKAFF
TRBV6-5	TRBJ2-2	.	.	CASTLLAENTGELFF
TRBV5-1	TRBJ1-1	.	TRBD1	CASSWGTTGGEDTEAFF
TRBV11-2	TRBJ1-3	.	TRBD1	CASSLGTGPGSGNTIYF
TRBV4-1	TRBJ1-2	.	TRBD1	CASSQPGQGFGYTF
TRBV18	TRBJ1-3	.	.	CASSPPGDTIYF
TRBV7-3	TRBJ1-3	.	.	CASPNTIYF
TRBV15	TRBJ2-7	once	TRBD2	CATSSQVGGRGYEQYF
TRBV9	TRBJ1-4	.	.	CASSVGLNEKLFF
TRBV20-1	TRBJ1-1	.	.	CSARGGTEAFF
TRBV6-6	TRBJ2-7	.	.	CASSSQGIEQYF
TRBV27	TRBJ2-3	.	TRBD2	CASSDFAVAGGDTQYF
TRBV6-5	TRBJ2-3	.	TRBD2	CASRTSGGSDTQYF
TRBV7-9	TRBJ1-4	.	TRBD1	CASSLGQQNEKLFF
TRBV6-1	TRBJ1-1	.	.	CASSPIHTLNTEAFF
TRBV6-5	TRBJ2-7	.	.	CASWEGVGEQYF
TRBV29-1	TRBJ1-2	.	.	CSAVGQGGYGYTF
TRBV9	TRBJ2-3	.	.	CASSVAFMGAASTDTQYF
TRBV29-1	TRBJ2-2	.	TRBD2	CSVRGWASGRGGELFF
TRBV7-9	TRBJ2-5	.	TRBD1	CASSSSRGRKETQYF
TRBV13	TRBJ2-5	.	TRBD1	CASSLGWDRGRGPLETQYF
TRBV2	TRBJ2-5	once	TRBD2	CASIGLAGASGETQYF
TRBV11-3	TRBJ2-5	.	.	CASSLGLGGQETQYF
TRBV5-4	TRBJ1-1	.	TRBD1	CASSLRQGGTEAFF
TRBV7-8	TRBJ2-2	once	.	CASSLVSGNTGELFF
TRBV5-1	TRBJ1-1	.	TRBD1	CASSLGQGTTEAFF
TRBV2	TRBJ2-4	.	TRBD1	CASSPRGQGNIQYF
TRBV9	TRBJ2-5	.	TRBD2	CASSTEKRGIRDPRQETQYF
TRBV19	TRBJ2-1	.	TRBD2	CASSTAGGLSYNEQFF
TRBV5-1	TRBJ2-7	.	TRBD1	CASSQADRPYEQYF
TRBV6-5	TRBJ2-1	.	.	CASSFTGTPSYNEQFF
TRBV25-1	TRBJ1-5	.	TRBD1	CASSTGTGGNQPQHF